This T cell receptor (beta chain) was obtained from a study of identical twins. Unmatched junction bases numbered 8, after V lost 3 bases and J lost 16 bases. CDR3 length: 12 residues. TCRdb used MiXCR to reprocess the 5' RACE reads, holding one entry per CDR3 protein. The data hold approximately 210,000 distinct CDR3 sequences, with 6.5% observed a single time. The table lists this clonotype with a few counts. These sequences were also reported in another study, on T cells expressing NK-cell markers. According to that study: T cells sorted in several experiments were restricted to alpha-beta TCR T cells by an anti-gamma-delta TCR antibody.

The clonotype originates from a woman in her late teens or twenties in good health. Input material: CD8+ T cells sorted from blood. V usage is TRBV12-3 or TRBV12-4 and J usage is TRBJ1-4; 7 nucleotides agree with TRBD1. The CDR3 loop reads CASSLGQGVRFF. The CDR3 DNA sequence: TGTGCCAGCAGTTTGGGGCAGGGGGTTAGGTTTTTT.